This T cell receptor beta chain is drawn from a study of shared clonotypes between healthy human individuals. The overall study: Serving as donors were two women and a few men, whose ages spanned 18 to 49. A donor's plate count was three for CD4 naive and three for CD4 memory; CD8 naive had two and CD8 memory one.

The input for sorted-subset replicate PCRs was approximately 210 ng DNA, 25,000 to 35,000 T cell genomes. Measured with immunoSEQ multiplex PCR; TCRdb has only the in-frame clones, and not every one. The repertoire includes under 2,500,000 clones, more than 90% of them detected once, and around 0.13% sits in the top ten. Concerning this clone: Its specificity is not known.

Study-wide results and caveats: Across subsets, estimated richness was generally greater for naive than for memory populations.

The sample taken for sequencing was naive CD4+ T cells sorted from blood. Subset noted: CD45RA+ positively selected. This TCR came from a man younger than 35 in good health.

The DNA for the CDR3 is TGTGCCAGCAGTTACTCGACCAGGGGGGACGAGACCCAGTACTTC. Translating it yields CASSYSTRGDETQYF. The chain combines TRBV6-5 with TRBJ2-5, with D tentatively TRBD1 (7 bases). CDR1 is MNHEY, CDR2 SVGAGI, per germline. Between the trimmed V and J ends, which lost 0 bases and 5 bases, there was a span of 13 bases. The CDR3 has 15 amino acids.